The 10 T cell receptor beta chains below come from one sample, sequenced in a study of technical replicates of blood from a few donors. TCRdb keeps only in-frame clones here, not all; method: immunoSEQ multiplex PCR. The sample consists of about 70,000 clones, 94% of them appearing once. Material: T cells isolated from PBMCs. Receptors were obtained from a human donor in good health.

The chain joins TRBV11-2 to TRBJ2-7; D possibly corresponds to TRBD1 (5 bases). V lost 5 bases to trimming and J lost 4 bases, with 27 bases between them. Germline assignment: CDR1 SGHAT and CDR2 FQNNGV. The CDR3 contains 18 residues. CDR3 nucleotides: TGTGCCAGCAGCCTCTGGTTGGGGCACCCAAACCTAACGTACGAGCAGTACTTC. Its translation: CASSLWLGHPNLTYEQYF.

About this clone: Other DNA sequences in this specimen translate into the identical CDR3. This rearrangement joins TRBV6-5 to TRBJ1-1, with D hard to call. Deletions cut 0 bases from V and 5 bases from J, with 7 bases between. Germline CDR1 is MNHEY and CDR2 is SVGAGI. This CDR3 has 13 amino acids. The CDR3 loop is CASSYSGGTEAFF. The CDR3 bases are TGTGCCAGCAGTTACTCGGGCGGGACTGAAGCTTTCTTT.

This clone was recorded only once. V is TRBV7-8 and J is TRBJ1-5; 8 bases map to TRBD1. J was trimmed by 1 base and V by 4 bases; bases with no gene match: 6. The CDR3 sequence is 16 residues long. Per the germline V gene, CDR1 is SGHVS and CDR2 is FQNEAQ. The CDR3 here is CASSSTAGGSNQPQHF. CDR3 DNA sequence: TGTGCCAGCAGCTCAACGGCAGGGGGCAGCAATCAGCCCCAGCATTTT.

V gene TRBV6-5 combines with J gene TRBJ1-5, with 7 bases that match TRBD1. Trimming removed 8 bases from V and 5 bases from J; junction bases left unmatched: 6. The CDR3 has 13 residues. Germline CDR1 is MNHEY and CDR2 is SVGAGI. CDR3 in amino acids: CASQTGEDQPQHF. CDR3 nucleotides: TGTGCCAGCCAAACAGGGGAAGATCAGCCCCAGCATTTT.

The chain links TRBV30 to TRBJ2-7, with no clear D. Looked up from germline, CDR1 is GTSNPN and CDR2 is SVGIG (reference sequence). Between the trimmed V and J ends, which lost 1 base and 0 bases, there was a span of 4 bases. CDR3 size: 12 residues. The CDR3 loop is CAWSASSYEQYF. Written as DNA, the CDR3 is TGTGCCTGGAGTGCCAGCTCCTACGAGCAGTACTTC. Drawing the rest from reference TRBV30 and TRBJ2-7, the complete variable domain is SQTIHQWPATLVQPVGSPLSLECTVEGTSNPNLYWYRQAAGRGLQLLFYSVGIGQISSEVPQNLSASRPQDRQFILSSKKLLLSDSGFYLCAWSASSYEQYFGPGTRLTVT.

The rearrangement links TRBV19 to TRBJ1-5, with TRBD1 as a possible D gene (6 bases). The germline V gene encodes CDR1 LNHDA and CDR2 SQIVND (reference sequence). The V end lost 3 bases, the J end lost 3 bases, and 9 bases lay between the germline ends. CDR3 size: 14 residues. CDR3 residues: CASSIRDNNQPQHF. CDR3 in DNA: TGTGCCAGTAGTATTCGGGACAACAATCAGCCCCAGCATTTT. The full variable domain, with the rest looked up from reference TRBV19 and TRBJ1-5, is DGGITQSPKYLFRKEGQNVTLSCEQNLNHDAMYWYRQDPGQGLRLIYYSQIVNDFQKGDIAEGYSVSREKKESFPLTVTSAQKNPTAFYLCASSIRDNNQPQHFGDGTRLSIL.

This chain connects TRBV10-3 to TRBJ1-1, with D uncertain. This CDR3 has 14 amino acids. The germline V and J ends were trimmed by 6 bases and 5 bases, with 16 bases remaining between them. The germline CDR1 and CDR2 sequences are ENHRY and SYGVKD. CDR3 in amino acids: CAIRGYGEGTEAFF. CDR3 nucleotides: TGTGCCATCAGAGGTTATGGTGAGGGTACTGAAGCTTTCTTT.

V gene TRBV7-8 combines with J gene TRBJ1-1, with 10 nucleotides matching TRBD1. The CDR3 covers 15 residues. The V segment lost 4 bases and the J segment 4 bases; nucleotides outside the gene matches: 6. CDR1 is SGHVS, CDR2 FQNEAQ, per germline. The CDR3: CASSSRQGAITEAFF. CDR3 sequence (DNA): TGTGCCAGCAGCTCGCGACAGGGGGCAATCACTGAAGCTTTCTTT. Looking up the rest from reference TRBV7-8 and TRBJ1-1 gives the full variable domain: GAGVSQSPRYKVAKRGQDVALRCDPISGHVSLFWYQQALGQGPEFLTYFQNEAQLDKSGLPSDRFFAERPEGSVSTLKIQRTQQEDSAVYLCASSSRQGAITEAFFGQGTRLTVV.

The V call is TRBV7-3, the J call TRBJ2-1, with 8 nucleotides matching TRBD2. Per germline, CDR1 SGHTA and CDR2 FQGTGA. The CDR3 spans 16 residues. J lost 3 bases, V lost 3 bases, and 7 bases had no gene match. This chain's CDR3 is CASSFLTSGIYNEQFF. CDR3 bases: TGTGCCAGCAGCTTCTTAACTAGCGGAATCTACAATGAGCAGTTCTTC.

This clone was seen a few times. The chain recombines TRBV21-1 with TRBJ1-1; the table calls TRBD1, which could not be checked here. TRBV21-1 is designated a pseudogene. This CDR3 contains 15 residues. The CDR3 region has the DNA TGTGCCAGCAGCCTACGGGACAGGGGAAACACTGAAGCTTTCTTT. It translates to CASSLRDRGNTEAFF.